This note documents a single T cell receptor beta chain sequence. This entry is derived from a study of chemoradiotherapy in HPV16-positive cancers. The CDR3 loop spans 14 amino acids. CDR1 and CDR2 from the germline V gene are SGHTA and FQGNSA. The trim removed 5 bases at V and 2 bases at J, leaving 3 bases unmatched. Assay used: immunoSEQ multiplex PCR; TCRdb lists only in-frame clones, some missing. This sample has 5,000 or so clones, with less than 80% found just once. Specimen collection occurred from a patient who underwent chemoradiotherapy. This clonotype was obtained from a human donor with HPV-associated anogenital cancer. V usage is TRBV7-2 and J usage is TRBJ1-5; TRBD1 matches at 7 bases. The CDR3 spells CASSLTGGNQPQHF. The CDR3 nucleotides are TGTGCCAGCAGCCTTACAGGGGGCAATCAGCCCCAGCATTTT.